One sample yielded the 31 T cell receptor beta chains listed below, sequenced in a study of spatial heterogeneity in lung cancer. Each CDR3 protein gets one entry after TCRdb re-called the 5' RACE reads with MiXCR. Among about 6,800 distinct CDR3 sequences, about 13% were seen once, and the ten largest hold over 7.5%. Antigen specificity for these receptors is unknown. Study results and caveats: The number of expanded tumor alpha and beta chains correlated with mutation number.

The time point denotes: sample taken at primary tumor resection. The material sequenced was lung tumor tissue, taken at surgery. These receptors were collected from a male donor with early-stage non-small cell lung cancer.

Relative to its sample, this clonotype is medium-sized (0.01 to 0.1%). Since the library was made to target alpha chains, this beta chain is a stray read and its abundance is not meaningful. The J gene is TRBJ2-2, the V gene TRBV4-3; TRBD2 agrees at 11 bases. CDR1 LGHNA and CDR2 YSLEER come from the germline V gene. The CDR3 extends over 18 amino acids. V shed 0 bases and J 0 bases; nucleotides not matched to a gene: 3. CDR3 sequence (DNA): TGCGCCAGCAGCCAAGATCGGACTAGCGGGTCGAACACCGGGGAGCTGTTTTTT. The encoded protein is CASSQDRTSGSNTGELFF.

Of note for this clonotype: The library was built for alpha chains, so this beta chain is an off-target read and its size means little. This chain links TRBV19 with TRBJ2-2; D possibly uses TRBD1 or TRBD2 (5 bases each). In germline, CDR1 is LNHDA, CDR2 SQIVND (reference sequence). The CDR3 has 13 residues. The CDR3 DNA reads TGTTCGACGAGGGGAGTGAACACCGGGGAGCTGTTTTTT. Translating gives CSTRGVNTGELFF. The full variable domain, its missing parts supplied by reference TRBV19 and TRBJ2-2, is DGGITQSPKYLFRKEGQNVTLSCEQNLNHDAMYWYRQDPGQGLRLIYYSQIVNDFQKGDIAEGYSVSREKKESFPLTVTSAQKNPTAFYLCSTRGVNTGELFFGEGSRLTVL.

Ten or more counts support this clonotype. This beta chain represents an off-target read in a library built for alpha chains; its size is of limited meaning. J is TRBJ1-5 and V is TRBV25-1; D gene ambiguous. The V and J ends lost 1 base and 6 bases respectively, with 7 bases between them. The CDR3 sequence is 13 residues long. Germline values: CDR1 MGHDK, CDR2 SYGVNS. The CDR3 nucleotides are TGTGCCAGCAGTGAATTTGCAGGTCAGCCCCAGCATTTT. It encodes CASSEFAGQPQHF.

This clonotype is termed medium-sized. This beta chain turned up in a library designed for alpha chains; as an off-target read, its abundance says little. This rearrangement joins TRBV20-1 to TRBJ1-1; D not certain. Germline V gene sequence: CDR1 DFQATT, CDR2 SNEGSKA (reference sequence). The CDR3 consists of 12 residues. Trimming shortened V by 2 bases and J by 2 bases, and 6 bases separated the two germline ends. This CDR3 is CSARPANTEAFF. For the CDR3, the DNA is TGCAGTGCTAGACCCGCAAACACTGAAGCTTTCTTT.

A remark on this clonotype: This beta chain represents an off-target read in a library built for alpha chains; its size is of limited meaning. V gene TRBV18 combines with J gene TRBJ2-3; D possibly corresponds to TRBD2 (7 bases). This CDR3 has 15 residues. The V gene lost 2 bases and the J gene lost 6 bases, with 15 bases spanning the gap. Germline CDR1 and CDR2: KGHSH and LQKENI. The CDR3 region is CASSPRQGTKDTQYF. CDR3 nucleotide sequence: TGTGCCAGCTCACCAAGGCAGGGGACTAAGGATACGCAGTATTTT.

This clonotype was found many times. Found in a library prepared for alpha chains, this beta chain is an off-target read, and its abundance has little meaning. The chain joins TRBV3-1 to TRBJ2-5, with D tentatively TRBD1 or TRBD2 (7 bases each). Trimming cost V 4 bases and J 4 bases, with 10 bases left between them. CDR1 and CDR2 (germline): LGHDT, YNNKEL (reference sequence). The length of the CDR3 is 13 residues. The CDR3 sequence: CASSPGGGETQYF. The CDR3 coding sequence is TGTGCCAGCAGCCCAGGGGGGGGAGAGACCCAGTACTTC.

There are a few counts of this clonotype. A library made for alpha chains picked up this beta chain off target, so its size means little. The chain couples TRBV29-1 to TRBJ1-1; D remains ambiguous. This CDR3 region has 10 residues. CDR1 is SQVTM and CDR2 is ANQGSEA in the germline V gene. V was trimmed by 4 bases and J by 2 bases, leaving 2 bases between them. The CDR3 DNA is TGCAGCGTTGGTAACACTGAAGCTTTCTTT. Translation gives CSVGNTEAFF.

This clonotype is medium-sized. As an off-target read in a library built for alpha chains, this beta chain has a frequency of little significance. In DNA form, the CDR3 reads TGCAGTGCTAGTTCGAGCGGGGCGGTGAACACTGAAGCTTTCTTT. This gives the protein CSASSSGAVNTEAFF. This rearrangement joins TRBV20-1 to TRBJ1-1; D may be TRBD1 (5 bases). The CDR3 contains 15 residues. Trimming shortened V by 3 bases and J by 0 bases, and 14 bases separated the two germline ends. Germline CDR1 reads DFQATT; CDR2 reads SNEGSKA (reference sequence).

There are many counts of this clonotype. This beta chain lies outside the target of a library built for alpha chains; its clone size means little. The chain uses TRBV4-3 and TRBJ2-1; D remains ambiguous. CDR1 and CDR2 from the germline V gene are LGHNA and YSLEER. V gave up 0 bases and J gave up 8 bases, with 14 bases separating them. CDR3 size: 15 residues. The CDR3 spells CASSQDWSRNDEQFF. The CDR3 DNA follows: TGCGCCAGCAGCCAAGATTGGTCCCGCAATGATGAGCAGTTCTTC.

This clonotype was seen only a few times. A library made for alpha chains picked up this beta chain off target, so its size means little. The genes are TRBV6-2 or TRBV6-3 and TRBJ1-5, with D unclear. The CDR3 is 15 residues long. Trimming shortened V by 0 bases and J by 1 base, and 7 bases separated the two germline ends. Germline values: CDR1 MNHEY, CDR2 SVGEGT. For the CDR3, the DNA is TGTGCCAGCAGTTACTCGAGGGTGAGCAATCAGCCCCAGCATTTT. Its protein is CASSYSRVSNQPQHF.

This clonotype is termed medium-sized. This beta chain is a stray read from a library made for alpha chains; its abundance is not meaningful. The chain is built from TRBV2 and TRBJ1-1; D is unclear. The germline gives CDR1 SNHLY, CDR2 FYNNEI. The CDR3 contains 13 residues. V gave up 2 bases and J gave up 2 bases, with 6 bases separating them. The CDR3 sequence: CASSELYNTEAFF. In DNA form, the CDR3 reads TGTGCCAGCAGTGAACTCTATAACACTGAAGCTTTCTTT.

This clonotype counts as medium-sized. This beta chain lies outside the target of a library built for alpha chains; its clone size means little. The chain links TRBV20-1 to TRBJ2-7, with a possible D match to TRBD2 (5 bases). The CDR3 totals 16 residues. V shed 6 bases and J shed 7 bases, with 28 bases lying between them. Germline values: CDR1 DFQATT, CDR2 SNEGSKA (reference sequence). CDR3 sequence: CSAVPLLVAARREQYF. The CDR3 nucleotides are TGCAGTGCCGTTCCTCTCCTAGTGGCGGCTCGGAGGGAGCAGTACTTC.

This clonotype was found many times. This beta chain is an unintended read in a library built for alpha chains; its size means little. The chain is built from TRBV10-3 and TRBJ2-2; D uncertain. The ends were cut back, 7 bases at V and 2 bases at J, with 5 bases in the middle. CDR1 ENHRY and CDR2 SYGVKD come from the germline V gene. This CDR3 has 12 residues. CDR3 protein: CAITGNTGELFF. CDR3 in DNA: TGTGCCATCACTGGTAACACCGGGGAGCTGTTTTTT.

The sample holds many counts of this clonotype. This beta chain is a stray read from a library made for alpha chains; its abundance is not meaningful. The V and J genes are TRBV21-1 and TRBJ2-1; the D call of TRBD2 is as the table states it, not checked on the DNA. TRBV21-1 is described as a pseudogene. The CDR3 contains 17 residues. CDR3 nucleotides: TGTGCCAGCAGCCCCCGACTAGCGGGAGTTTCCTACAATGAGCAGTTCTTC. Protein sequence: CASSPRLAGVSYNEQFF.

Comments on this clonotype: This beta chain slipped into a library made for alpha chains as a stray read, so its size is not meaningful. The genes are TRBV9 and TRBJ2-5; 13 bases align to TRBD2. The germline V gene encodes CDR1 SGDLS and CDR2 YYNGEE. The CDR3 runs 17 residues. V shed 0 bases, J shed 5 bases, and the junction held 7 bases outside the gene matches. CDR3 coding DNA: TGTGCCAGCAGCGTAGGGACTAGCGGGAGTCTGCAGGAGACCCAGTACTTC. Translating it yields CASSVGTSGSLQETQYF.

This clonotype rates as medium-sized. This beta chain is a stray read from a library made for alpha chains; its abundance is not meaningful. V usage is TRBV11-2 and J usage is TRBJ2-1, with D perhaps matching TRBD2 (6 bases). Germline V lookup: CDR1 SGHAT, CDR2 FQNNGV. The CDR3 runs 17 residues. V lost 2 bases and J 8 bases, leaving 22 bases between the germline ends. DNA of the CDR3: TGTGCCAGCAGCTTAAGCACTAGCCAGCTCACTGTCTATGAGCAGTTCTTC. Its protein product is CASSLSTSQLTVYEQFF.

As concerns this clonotype: The size of this beta chain means little, since it is a stray read in a library made for alpha chains. The V gene is TRBV5-6, the J gene TRBJ1-4, with D hard to call. The germline CDR1 and CDR2 sequences are SGHDT and YYEEEE. Deletions cut 4 bases from V and 5 bases from J, with 12 bases between. CDR3 length: 14 residues. The CDR3 is CASSGRWRNEKLFF. The CDR3 DNA sequence: TGTGCCAGCAGCGGGAGGTGGAGAAATGAAAAACTGTTTTTT.

This clonotype was counted between two and nine times. This beta chain is an off-target read within a library intended for alpha chains, so its frequency means little. The rearrangement links TRBV12-3 or TRBV12-4 to TRBJ1-4, with 9 bases that match TRBD1. The CDR3 is made up of 15 amino acids. Trimming took 6 bases from V and 8 from J; bases not matched to a gene: 10. CDR3 sequence: CASRRRGQGSEKLFF. CDR3 coding DNA: TGTGCCAGCAGACGACGGGGACAGGGTTCGGAAAAACTGTTTTTT.

This clonotype was counted at least ten times. The library was prepared for alpha chains; this beta chain is a stray read, so its frequency means little. The V call is TRBV5-1, the J call TRBJ1-1; D possibly corresponds to TRBD1 (5 bases). Germline assignment: CDR1 SGHRS and CDR2 YFSETQ. V gave up 0 bases and J gave up 7 bases, with 7 bases separating them. The CDR3 runs to 12 residues. The CDR3: CASSLEGIEAFF. The CDR3 DNA reads TGCGCCAGCAGCTTGGAGGGGATTGAAGCTTTCTTT. Using reference TRBV5-1 and TRBJ1-1 for the parts outside the CDR3, the full variable domain is KAGVTQTPRYLIKTRGQQVTLSCSPISGHRSVSWYQQTPGQGLQFLFEYFSETQRNKGNFPGRFSGRQFSNSRSEMNVSTLELGDSALYLCASSLEGIEAFFGQGTRLTVV.

This clonotype was recorded many times. This beta chain is a stray read from a library made for alpha chains; its abundance is not meaningful. The chain combines TRBV2 with TRBJ2-1; D is ambiguous. Trimming shortened V by 3 bases and J by 0 bases, and 9 bases separated the two germline ends. This CDR3 region has 15 residues. Germline V gene data show CDR1 as SNHLY and CDR2 as FYNNEI. The CDR3 is CASSETVSSYNEQFF. CDR3 coding DNA: TGTGCCAGCAGTGAGACGGTGAGCTCCTACAATGAGCAGTTCTTC.

This clonotype was seen a few times. As an off-target read in a library built for alpha chains, this beta chain has a frequency of little significance. The chain employs TRBV12-3 or TRBV12-4 and TRBJ1-1, with 7 bases lining up with TRBD1. V lost 1 base and J lost 3; bases outside the gene matches: 5. This CDR3 is 15 amino acids long. The CDR3 here is CASSLGRTGYTEAFF. The CDR3 DNA follows: TGTGCCAGCAGTTTAGGGAGGACAGGCTACACTGAAGCTTTCTTT.

As to this clonotype: This beta chain turned up in a library designed for alpha chains; as an off-target read, its abundance says little. The rearrangement links TRBV5-6 to TRBJ2-7; the D gene is possibly TRBD2 (6 bases). Trimming stripped 4 bases from V and 2 bases from J, with 10 bases between. Germline CDR1 reads SGHDT; CDR2 reads YYEEEE. The CDR3 is 13 amino acids. The chain's CDR3 is CASSRRAAYEQYF. CDR3 in DNA: TGTGCCAGCAGCCGGAGGGCAGCCTACGAGCAGTACTTC.

With respect to this clonotype: This beta chain is a stray sequence in a library constructed for alpha chains; its clone size is not meaningful. CDR3 sequence reads: CSATGMNTEAFF. CDR3 sequence (DNA): TGCAGTGCTACAGGGATGAACACTGAAGCTTTCTTT. This rearrangement joins TRBV20-1 to TRBJ1-1; maybe TRBD1 (5 bases). V dropped 4 bases and J dropped 0 bases, with 6 bases sitting between them. This CDR3 contains 12 residues. CDR1 is DFQATT and CDR2 is SNEGSKA in the germline V gene (reference sequence).

This clonotype was counted many times. Little can be read into the size of this beta chain, an off-target read in a library designed for alpha chains. The chain combines TRBV4-1 with TRBJ1-2, with 11 bases matching TRBD1. From germline, CDR1 is MGHRA and CDR2 YSYEKL. The CDR3 has 14 amino acids. V dropped 5 bases and J dropped 7; count of bases not matched to a gene: 6. As DNA, the CDR3 is TGCGCCAGCAGCAACCGGGACAGGGGGTCTGGCTACACCTTC. Translated: CASSNRDRGSGYTF.

A remark on this clonotype: This beta chain is a stray read from a library made for alpha chains; its abundance is not meaningful. J is TRBJ1-3 and V is TRBV5-1; TRBD1 matches at 8 bases. The length of the CDR3 is 14 residues. Germline V gene sequence: CDR1 SGHRS, CDR2 YFSETQ. The V gene end was trimmed by 4 bases and the J gene end by 4 bases; junction bases not matched to a gene: 4. The CDR3 DNA is TGCGCCAGCAGCGGGGGACAGGCCGGAAACACCATATATTTT. It encodes CASSGGQAGNTIYF.

This clonotype ranks as large. Little can be read into the size of this beta chain, an off-target read in a library designed for alpha chains. The V and J genes are TRBV12-3 or TRBV12-4 and TRBJ1-1; a weak D match, TRBD1 (6 bases). The CDR3 spans 14 residues. The V end lost 4 bases, the J end lost 3 bases, and 12 bases lay between the germline ends. The CDR3 DNA is TGTGCCAGCAGTTGGACCGGGACACACACTGAAGCTTTCTTT. Its translation is CASSWTGTHTEAFF.

At least ten counts were recorded for this clonotype. The library was prepared for alpha chains; this beta chain is a stray read, so its frequency means little. This rearrangement joins TRBV18 to TRBJ1-6; 8 nucleotides line up with TRBD1. Germline lookup yields CDR1 KGHSH and CDR2 LQKENI. V shed 3 bases and J 10 bases; nucleotides not matched to a gene: 5. The length of the CDR3 is 14 residues. The CDR3 DNA follows: TGTGCCAGCTCACCTGTGACAGGGGAATCACCCCTCCACTTT. This gives the protein CASSPVTGESPLHF.

This clonotype was counted a few times. A library prepared for alpha chains yielded this beta chain as an off-target read; its size is of little meaning. The V call is TRBV11-2, the J call TRBJ2-7; 8 bases map to TRBD2. Germline V CDR1 and CDR2: SGHAT, FQNNGV. This CDR3 region has 14 residues. V gave up 4 bases and J gave up 3 bases; unmatched junction bases: 5. CDR3 protein: CASSSTSEHYEQYF. The CDR3 DNA is TGTGCCAGCAGCTCGACTAGCGAACACTACGAGCAGTACTTC.

This clonotype is judged medium-sized. This beta chain is off target for a library built for alpha chains, so its abundance means little. The rearrangement links TRBV6-5 to TRBJ1-3; 7 bases align to TRBD1. The CDR3 spans 17 residues. The ends lost 0 bases at V and 0 bases at J; junction bases unmatched: 5. Germline lookup yields CDR1 MNHEY and CDR2 SVGAGI. The CDR3 coding sequence is TGTGCCAGCAGTTACTCGGACAGGCCATTCTCTGGAAACACCATATATTTT. Translation: CASSYSDRPFSGNTIYF.

Details on this clonotype: This beta chain lies outside the target of a library built for alpha chains; its clone size means little. V usage is TRBV5-5 and J usage is TRBJ1-5; 7 nucleotides match TRBD1. The trim removed 0 bases at V and 5 bases at J, leaving 5 bases unmatched. The CDR3 is made up of 15 amino acids. Germline CDR1 and CDR2: SGHKS and YYEKEE (reference sequence). CDR3 sequence (DNA): TGTGCCAGCAGCTTGGTCGGGGACAGAGATCAGCCCCAGCATTTT. Translating gives CASSLVGDRDQPQHF.

Worth noting for this clonotype: This beta chain turned up in a library designed for alpha chains; as an off-target read, its abundance says little. The V gene is TRBV10-3, the J gene TRBJ2-7; 9 bases map to TRBD1. Germline values: CDR1 ENHRY, CDR2 SYGVKD. The CDR3 runs to 14 residues. V trimming: 6 bases; J trimming: 6 bases; junction bases outside the gene matches: 9. The CDR3 nucleotides are TGTGCCATCAGCCACCTAGACAGGGGGGGCGAGCAGTACTTC. Translating it yields CAISHLDRGGEQYF.